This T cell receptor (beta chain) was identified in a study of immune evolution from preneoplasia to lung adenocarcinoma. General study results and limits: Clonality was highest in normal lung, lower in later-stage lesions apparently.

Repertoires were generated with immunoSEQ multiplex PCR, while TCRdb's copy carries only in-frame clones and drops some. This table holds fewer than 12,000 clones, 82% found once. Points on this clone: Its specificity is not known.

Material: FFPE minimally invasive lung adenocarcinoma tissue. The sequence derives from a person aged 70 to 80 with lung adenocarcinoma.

CDR3 region: CASSLAPKTQYF. In DNA, the CDR3 is TGTGCCAGCTCACTAGCGCCGAAGACCCAGTACTTC. This chain connects TRBV18 to TRBJ2-5; TRBD2 is a possible D gene (5 bases). The V gene lost 4 bases and the J gene lost 6 bases, with 9 bases spanning the gap. In germline, CDR1 is KGHSH, CDR2 LQKENI. CDR3 size: 12 residues.